The present T cell receptor beta chain was sequenced within a study of cytomegalovirus exposure and HLA in healthy donors. This clone was seen more than once but under ten times. The PCR employed 60 Vbeta primers together with 13 Jbeta primers. Assay: immunoSEQ multiplex PCR; the TCRdb copy retains only in-frame clones and omits some. The sample lists 150,000 or so clones; approximately 71% were seen once. Sequencing was done on a sample of PBMCs. The receptor's source is a girl aged 5-17 years in good health and CMV-seronegative.

The CDR3 region is CASSLGRGENTGELFF. The CDR3 DNA sequence: TGCGCCAGCAGCTTAGGGCGGGGGGAGAACACCGGGGAGCTGTTTTTT. The J gene is TRBJ2-2, the V gene TRBV5-1; 8 nucleotides align to TRBD2. CDR1 SGHRS and CDR2 YFSETQ come from the germline V gene. J lost 1 base, V lost 2 bases, and 4 bases had no gene match. The CDR3 runs 16 residues.